Reported below is one TCR beta chain. As yet, its antigen is unknown. The data were taken from a study of shared clonotypes between healthy human individuals. Whole-study results and caveats: The four-donor shared clonotypes exceeded non-shared clonotypes in generation probability, with non-shared ones scoring lower.

Sequencing used immunoSEQ multiplex PCR; TCRdb keeps in-frame clones, though not all of them. Altogether 2.3 million or so clones are present, over 85% being singletons, with the ten largest covering 0.39%. The sequenced sample was naive CD4+ T cells from PBMCs. Subset of the sample: CD45RA+ positively selected. The TCR comes from a man between 18 and 35 years old in good health. Some clones in this sample may be carry-over from other donors' samples.

CDR3 DNA: TGTGCCAGCTCACCACTGGTCGGACAAGAGACCCAGTACTTC. As protein: CASSPLVGQETQYF. The V call is TRBV18, the J call TRBJ2-5; unclear D gene. The CDR3 length is 14 residues. CDR1 is KGHSH and CDR2 is LQKENI in the germline V gene. Trimming removed 1 base from V and 2 bases from J, with 8 bases in between.